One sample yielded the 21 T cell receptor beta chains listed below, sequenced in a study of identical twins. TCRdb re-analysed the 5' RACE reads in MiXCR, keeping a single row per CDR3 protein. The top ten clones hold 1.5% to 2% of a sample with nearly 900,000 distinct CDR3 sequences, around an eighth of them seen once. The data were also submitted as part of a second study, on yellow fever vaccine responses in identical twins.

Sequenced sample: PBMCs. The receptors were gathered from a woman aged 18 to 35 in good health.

The CDR3 spells CSAPPTGEYPGANVLTF. The CDR3 DNA reads TGCAGTGCTCCCCCGACAGGGGAATATCCTGGGGCCAACGTCCTGACTTTC. This chain joins TRBV20-1 and TRBJ2-6; 8 bases match TRBD1. With 5 bases clipped from V and 2 bases from J, the junction kept 11 bases outside the gene matches. The CDR3 spans 17 residues. Looked up from germline, CDR1 is DFQATT and CDR2 is SNEGSKA (reference sequence).

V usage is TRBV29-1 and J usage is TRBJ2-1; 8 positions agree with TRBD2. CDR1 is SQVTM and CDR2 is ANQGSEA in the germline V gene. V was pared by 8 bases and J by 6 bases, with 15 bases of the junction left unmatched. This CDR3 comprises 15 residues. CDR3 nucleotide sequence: TGCAGCAGCCGCCCGGGGGGGCGCTTGGTCAATGAGCAGTTCTTC. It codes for CSSRPGGRLVNEQFF.

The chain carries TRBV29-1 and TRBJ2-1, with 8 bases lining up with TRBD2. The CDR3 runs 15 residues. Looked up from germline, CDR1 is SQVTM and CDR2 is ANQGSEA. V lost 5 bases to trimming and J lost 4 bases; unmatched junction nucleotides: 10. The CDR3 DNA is TGCAGCGTTCAAAGAGCGGGAGCTCGGTACAATGAGCAGTTCTTC. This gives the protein CSVQRAGARYNEQFF.

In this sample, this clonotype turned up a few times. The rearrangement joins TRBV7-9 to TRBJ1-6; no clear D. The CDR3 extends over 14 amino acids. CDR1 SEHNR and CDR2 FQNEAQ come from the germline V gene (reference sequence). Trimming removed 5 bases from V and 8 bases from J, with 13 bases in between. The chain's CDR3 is CASSVGRKDSPLHF. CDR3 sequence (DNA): TGTGCCAGCAGCGTAGGCAGGAAAGATTCACCCCTCCACTTT.

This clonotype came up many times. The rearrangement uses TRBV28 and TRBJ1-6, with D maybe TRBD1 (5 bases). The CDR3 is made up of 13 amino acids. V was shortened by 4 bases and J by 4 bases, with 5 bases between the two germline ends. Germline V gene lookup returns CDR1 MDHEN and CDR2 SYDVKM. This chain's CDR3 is CASSSGYNSPLHF. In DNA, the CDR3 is TGTGCCAGCAGTTCAGGGTATAATTCACCCCTCCACTTT.

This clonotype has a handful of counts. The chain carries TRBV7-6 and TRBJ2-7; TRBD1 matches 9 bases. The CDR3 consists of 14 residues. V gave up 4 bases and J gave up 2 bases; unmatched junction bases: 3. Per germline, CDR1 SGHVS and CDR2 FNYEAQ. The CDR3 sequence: CASSSQGATYEQYV. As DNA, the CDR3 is TGTGCCAGCAGCTCACAGGGGGCCACCTACGAGCAGTACGTC.

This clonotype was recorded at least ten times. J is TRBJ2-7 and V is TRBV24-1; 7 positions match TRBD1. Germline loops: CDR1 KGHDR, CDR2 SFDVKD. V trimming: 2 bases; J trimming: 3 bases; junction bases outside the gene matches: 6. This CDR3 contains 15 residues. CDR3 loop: CATSDSGQLIYEQYF. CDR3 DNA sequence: TGTGCCACCAGTGATTCGGGACAGCTTATCTACGAGCAGTACTTC.

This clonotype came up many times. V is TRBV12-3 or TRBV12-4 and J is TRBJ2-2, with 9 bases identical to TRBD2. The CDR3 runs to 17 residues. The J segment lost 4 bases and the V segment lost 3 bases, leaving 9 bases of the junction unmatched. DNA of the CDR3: TGTGCCAGCAGTTTTAGCGGGAGCCGCGTGGGCACCGGGGAGCTGTTTTTT. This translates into CASSFSGSRVGTGELFF.

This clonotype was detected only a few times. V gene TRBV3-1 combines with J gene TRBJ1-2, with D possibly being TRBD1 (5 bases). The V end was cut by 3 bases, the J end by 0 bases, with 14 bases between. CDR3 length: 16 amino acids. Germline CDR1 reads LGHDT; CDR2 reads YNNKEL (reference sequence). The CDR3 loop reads CASSHRRGYTNYGYTF. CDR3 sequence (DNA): TGTGCCAGCAGCCATCGCCGGGGGTATACTAACTATGGCTACACCTTC.

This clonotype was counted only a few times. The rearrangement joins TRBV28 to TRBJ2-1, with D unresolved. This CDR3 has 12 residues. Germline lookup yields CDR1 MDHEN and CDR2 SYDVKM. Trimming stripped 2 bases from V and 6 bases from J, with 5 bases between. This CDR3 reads CASSLPVNEQFF. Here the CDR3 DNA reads TGTGCCAGCAGTTTACCGGTCAATGAGCAGTTCTTC.

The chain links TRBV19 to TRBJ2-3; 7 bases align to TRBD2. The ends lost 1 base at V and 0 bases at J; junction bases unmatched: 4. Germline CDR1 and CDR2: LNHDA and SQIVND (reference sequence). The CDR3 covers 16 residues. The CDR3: CASSIVLAPSTDTQYF. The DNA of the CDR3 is TGTGCCAGTAGTATAGTACTAGCGCCGAGCACAGATACGCAGTATTTT.

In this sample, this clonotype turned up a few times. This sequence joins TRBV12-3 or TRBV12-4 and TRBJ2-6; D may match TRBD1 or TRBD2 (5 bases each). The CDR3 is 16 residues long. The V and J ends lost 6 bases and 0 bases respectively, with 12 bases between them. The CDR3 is CASRYSGHSGANVLTF. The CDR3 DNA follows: TGTGCCAGCAGGTATTCGGGGCACTCTGGGGCCAACGTCCTGACTTTC.

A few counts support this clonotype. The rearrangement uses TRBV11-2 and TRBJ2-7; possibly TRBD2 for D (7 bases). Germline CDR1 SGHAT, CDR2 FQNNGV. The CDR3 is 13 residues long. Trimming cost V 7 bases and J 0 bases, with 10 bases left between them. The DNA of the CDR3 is TGTGCCAGCATGGGGGGGCACTCCTACGAGCAGTACTTC. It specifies CASMGGHSYEQYF.

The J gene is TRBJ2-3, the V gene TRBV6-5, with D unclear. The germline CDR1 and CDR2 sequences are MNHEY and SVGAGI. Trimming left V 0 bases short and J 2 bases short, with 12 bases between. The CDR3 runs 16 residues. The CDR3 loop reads CASSYSSQPITDTQYF. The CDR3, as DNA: TGTGCCAGCAGTTACTCATCGCAGCCCATCACAGATACGCAGTATTTT.

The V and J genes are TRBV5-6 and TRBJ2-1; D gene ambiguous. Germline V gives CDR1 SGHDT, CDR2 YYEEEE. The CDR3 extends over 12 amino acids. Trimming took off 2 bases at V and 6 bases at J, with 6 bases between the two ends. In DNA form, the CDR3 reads TGTGCCAGCAGCTTTTGGGGCAATGAGCAGTTCTTC. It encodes CASSFWGNEQFF.

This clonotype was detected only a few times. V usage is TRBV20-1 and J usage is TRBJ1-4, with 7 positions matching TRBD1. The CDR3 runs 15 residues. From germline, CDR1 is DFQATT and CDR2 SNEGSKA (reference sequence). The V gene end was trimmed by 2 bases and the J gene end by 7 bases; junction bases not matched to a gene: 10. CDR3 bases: TGCAGTGCTAGACTCACACAGGGGTTAGGTGAAAAACTGTTTTTT. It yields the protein CSARLTQGLGEKLFF.

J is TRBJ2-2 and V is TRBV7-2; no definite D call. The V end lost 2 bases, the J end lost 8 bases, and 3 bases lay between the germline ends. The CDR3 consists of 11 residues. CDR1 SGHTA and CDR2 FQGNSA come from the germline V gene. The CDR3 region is CASSLRGELFF. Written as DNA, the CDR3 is TGTGCCAGCAGCTTACGAGGGGAGCTGTTTTTT.

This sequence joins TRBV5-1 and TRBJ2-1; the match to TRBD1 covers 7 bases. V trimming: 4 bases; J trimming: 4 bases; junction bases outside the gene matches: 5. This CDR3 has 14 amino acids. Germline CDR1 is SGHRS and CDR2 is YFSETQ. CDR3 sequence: CASSTGQVYNEQFF. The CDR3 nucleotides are TGCGCCAGCAGCACCGGACAGGTTTACAATGAGCAGTTCTTC.

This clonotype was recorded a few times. This CDR3 is CASSLKTAGTGELFF. As DNA, the CDR3 is TGTGCCAGCAGCCTAAAGACAGCGGGAACCGGGGAGCTGTTTTTT. V usage is TRBV6-1 and J usage is TRBJ2-2; TRBD2 matches at 7 bases. V shed 6 bases and J 5 bases; nucleotides not matched to a gene: 9. CDR3 length equals 15 residues. Looked up from germline, CDR1 is MNHNS and CDR2 is SASEGT.

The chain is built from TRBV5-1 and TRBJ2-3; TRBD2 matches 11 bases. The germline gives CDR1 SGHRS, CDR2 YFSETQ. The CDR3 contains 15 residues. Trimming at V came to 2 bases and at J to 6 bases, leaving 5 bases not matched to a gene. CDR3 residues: CASSLPTSGGDTQYF. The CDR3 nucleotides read TGCGCCAGCAGCTTACCTACTAGCGGGGGTGATACGCAGTATTTT. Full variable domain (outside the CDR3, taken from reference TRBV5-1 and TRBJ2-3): KAGVTQTPRYLIKTRGQQVTLSCSPISGHRSVSWYQQTPGQGLQFLFEYFSETQRNKGNFPGRFSGRQFSNSRSEMNVSTLELGDSALYLCASSLPTSGGDTQYFGPGTRLTVL.

The CDR3 reads CASRRQGSSTDTQYF. CDR3 bases: TGTGCCAGCAGGAGACAGGGTTCGTCGACAGATACGCAGTATTTT. V gene TRBV28 combines with J gene TRBJ2-3, with TRBD1 matching over 7 bases. The CDR3 extends over 15 amino acids. V lost 6 bases to trimming and J lost 3 bases; unmatched junction nucleotides: 9. Germline V lookup: CDR1 MDHEN, CDR2 SYDVKM.